One and the same sample provided the 3 T cell receptor beta chains below, sequenced in a study of beta chain features in type 1 diabetes (dated by TCRdb to between 2017 and 2018). Library method: the immunoSEQ multiplex PCR assay. All of the isolated RNA was reverse transcribed with the High Capacity cDNA Reverse Transcription Kit, so expressed TCRB transcripts were sequenced. The clones in this table, taken by TCRdb from immuneACCESS, are in-frame only. Not every clone is retained; where verified, under half of the shortfall comes from an unresolved V gene, and the cause of the rest is unknown. In this sample the table shows around 340,000 clones, 20% of which occur a single time. The ten largest clones take up approximately 0.043% of the sample. Material for sequencing was naive CD4+ T cells from blood. The cell subset or site label corresponds to: true naive CD4+ T cells. All receptors derive from a woman between 18 and 29 years old in good health.

This clone was seen a few times. The V call is TRBV5-4, the J call TRBJ2-7; 14 bases match TRBD2. CDR1 and CDR2 (germline): SGHNT, YYREEE (reference sequence). CDR3 size: 13 residues. Germline trimming cut 4 bases from V and 11 bases from J; bases unmatched to any gene: 5. In DNA, the CDR3 is TGTGCCAGCAGCCAGGGACTAGCGGGGGTTGAGTACTTC. This encodes CASSQGLAGVEYF. Supplemented by reference TRBV5-4 and TRBJ2-7, the full variable domain reads ETGVTQSPTHLIKTRGQQVTLRCSSQSGHNTVSWYQQALGQGPQFIFQYYREEENGRGNFPPRFSGLQFPNYSSELNVNALELDDSALYLCASSQGLAGVEYFGPGTRLTVT.

This clone was recorded a few times. This rearrangement joins TRBV19 to TRBJ2-1; weak D call: TRBD1 (6 bases). Per the germline V gene, CDR1 is LNHDA and CDR2 is SQIVND (reference sequence). The CDR3 loop spans 14 amino acids. The V end was cut by 6 bases, the J end by 0 bases, with 9 bases between. CDR3 coding DNA: TGTGCCAGTAGGGGACACCTCTCCTACAATGAGCAGTTCTTC. Translation gives CASRGHLSYNEQFF.

This clone was observed a handful of times. The chain has TRBV14 and TRBJ2-2; 10 positions match TRBD2. The CDR3 has 15 residues. Looked up from germline, CDR1 is SGHDN and CDR2 is FVKESK. V trimming: 3 bases; J trimming: 6 bases; junction bases outside the gene matches: 4. CDR3 residues: CASSHLAGGSGELFF. The CDR3 region has the DNA TGTGCCAGCAGCCACTTAGCGGGAGGTTCCGGGGAGCTGTTTTTT.